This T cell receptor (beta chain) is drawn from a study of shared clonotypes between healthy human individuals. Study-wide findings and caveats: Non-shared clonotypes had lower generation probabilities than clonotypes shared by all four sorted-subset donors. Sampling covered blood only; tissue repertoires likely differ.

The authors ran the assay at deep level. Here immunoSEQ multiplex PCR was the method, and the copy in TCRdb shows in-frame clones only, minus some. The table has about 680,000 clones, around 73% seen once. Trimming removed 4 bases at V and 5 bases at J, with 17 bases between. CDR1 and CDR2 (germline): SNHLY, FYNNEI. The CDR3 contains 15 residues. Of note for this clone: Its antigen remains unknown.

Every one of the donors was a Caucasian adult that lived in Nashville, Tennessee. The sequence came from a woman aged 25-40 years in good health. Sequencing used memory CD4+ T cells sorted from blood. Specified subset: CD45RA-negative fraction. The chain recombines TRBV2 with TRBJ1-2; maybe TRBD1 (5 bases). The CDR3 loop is CASSAYGAARYGYTF. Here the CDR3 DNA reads TGTGCCAGCAGTGCTTACGGGGCCGCTCGTTATGGCTACACCTTC. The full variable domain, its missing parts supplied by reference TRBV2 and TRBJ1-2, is EPEVTQTPSHQVTQMGQEVILRCVPISNHLYFYWYRQILGQKVEFLVSFYNNEISEKSEIFDDQFSVERPDGSNFTLKIRSTKLEDSAMYFCASSAYGAARYGYTFGSGTRLTVV.